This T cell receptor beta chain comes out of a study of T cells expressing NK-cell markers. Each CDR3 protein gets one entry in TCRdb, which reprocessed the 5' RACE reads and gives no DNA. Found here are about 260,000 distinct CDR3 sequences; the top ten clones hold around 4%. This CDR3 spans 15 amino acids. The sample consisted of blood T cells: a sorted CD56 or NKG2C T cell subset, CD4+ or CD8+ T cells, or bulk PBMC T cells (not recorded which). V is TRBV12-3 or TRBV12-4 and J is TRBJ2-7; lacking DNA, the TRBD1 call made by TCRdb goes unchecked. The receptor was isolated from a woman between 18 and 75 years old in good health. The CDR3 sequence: CASSLSGHRGYEQYF.